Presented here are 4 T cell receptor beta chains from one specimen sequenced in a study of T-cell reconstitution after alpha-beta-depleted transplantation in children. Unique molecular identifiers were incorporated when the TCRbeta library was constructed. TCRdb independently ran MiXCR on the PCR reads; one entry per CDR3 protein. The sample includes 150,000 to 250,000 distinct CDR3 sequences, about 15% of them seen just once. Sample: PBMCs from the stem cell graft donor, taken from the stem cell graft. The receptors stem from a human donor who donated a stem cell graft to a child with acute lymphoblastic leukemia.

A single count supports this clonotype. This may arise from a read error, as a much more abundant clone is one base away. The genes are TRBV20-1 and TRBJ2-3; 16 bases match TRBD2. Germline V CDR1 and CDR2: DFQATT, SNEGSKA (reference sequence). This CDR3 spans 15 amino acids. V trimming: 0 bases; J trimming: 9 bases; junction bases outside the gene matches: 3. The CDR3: CSARERGLAGGTQYF. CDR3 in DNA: TGCAGTGCTAGAGAACGGGGACTAGCGGGAGGGACGCAGTATTTT.

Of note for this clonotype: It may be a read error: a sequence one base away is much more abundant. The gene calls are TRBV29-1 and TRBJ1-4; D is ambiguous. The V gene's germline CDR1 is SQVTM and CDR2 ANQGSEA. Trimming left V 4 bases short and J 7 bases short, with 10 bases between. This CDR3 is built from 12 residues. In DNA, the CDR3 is TGCAGCGTTGGATGGCACGGTGAAAAACTGTTTTTT. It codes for CSVGWHGEKLFF.

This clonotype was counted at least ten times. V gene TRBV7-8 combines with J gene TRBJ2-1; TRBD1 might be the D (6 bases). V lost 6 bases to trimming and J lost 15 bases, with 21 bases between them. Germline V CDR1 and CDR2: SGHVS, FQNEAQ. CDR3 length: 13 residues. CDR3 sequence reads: CASSFHRDTITFF. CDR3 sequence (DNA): TGTGCCAGCAGTTTCCACCGGGACACCATAACGTTCTTC.

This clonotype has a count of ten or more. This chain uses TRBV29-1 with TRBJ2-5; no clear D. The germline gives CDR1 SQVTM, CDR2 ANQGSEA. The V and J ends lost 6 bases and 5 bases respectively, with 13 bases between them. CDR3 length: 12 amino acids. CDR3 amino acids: CSVGHPGETQYF. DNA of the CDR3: TGCAGCGTGGGCCACCCCGGGGAGACCCAGTACTTC. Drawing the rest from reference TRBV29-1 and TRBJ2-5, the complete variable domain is SAVISQKPSRDICQRGTSLTIQCQVDSQVTMMFWYRQQPGQSLTLIATANQGSEATYESGFVIDKFPISRPNLTFSTLTVSNMSPEDSSIYLCSVGHPGETQYFGPGTRLLVL.